This T cell receptor (beta chain) was recorded in a study of beta chain features in type 1 diabetes. The length of the CDR3 is 15 residues. Per germline, CDR1 SEHNR and CDR2 FQNEAQ (reference sequence). J gave up 4 bases and V 5 bases, and 8 bases lay outside the gene matches. Sequenced material consisted of expressed TCRB transcripts (all of the isolated RNA was reverse transcribed). Profiling relied on immunoSEQ multiplex PCR, and the TCRdb table lists in-frame clones only, not all of them. The sample has roughly 300,000 clones, 7% to 10% seen once. Study-wide results and caveats: Type 1 diabetes patients showed a moderate but significant shortening of TCRB CDR3s in all four CD4+ subsets.

Of note for this clone: Its antigen is currently unknown.

This TCR derives from a man aged 25-45 years with type 1 diabetes. Sequenced input: central memory CD4+ T cells from blood. The chain joins TRBV7-9 to TRBJ2-5, with TRBD1 matching 9 bases. The CDR3 is CASSAPGQGVETQYF. The CDR3 nucleotides read TGTGCCAGCAGCGCTCCGGGACAGGGTGTAGAGACCCAGTACTTC.